A single sample is the source of the 26 T cell receptor beta chains below, sequenced in a study of cytomegalovirus exposure and HLA in healthy donors. Both 60 Vbeta primers and 13 Jbeta primers went into the PCR. Profiling relied on immunoSEQ multiplex PCR, and the TCRdb table lists in-frame clones only, not all of them. The repertoire includes fewer than 250,000 clones, more than 70% of them detected once, and over 1% sits in the top ten. The source material was PBMCs. These receptors were collected from a human donor in good health.

The chain recombines TRBV27 with TRBJ1-2, with 7 positions matching TRBD1. Per germline, CDR1 MNHEY and CDR2 SMNVEV (reference sequence). V lost 5 bases and J lost 7; bases outside the gene matches: 13. The CDR3 consists of 15 residues. The CDR3 is CASSPTGNSRGGYTF. The CDR3, as DNA: TGTGCCAGCAGTCCGACAGGGAATAGTAGGGGTGGCTACACCTTC.

CDR3 amino acids: CASSYSGTESYEQYF. For the CDR3, the DNA is TGCGCCAGCAGTTACTCCGGGACAGAATCCTACGAGCAGTACTTC. The V and J genes are TRBV5-1 and TRBJ2-5; the match to TRBD1 covers 7 bases. TRBJ2-7 matches the DNA end more closely, so the J call is doubtful. CDR3 length: 15 amino acids. Germline V gene data show CDR1 as SGHRS and CDR2 as YFSETQ.

The V and J genes are TRBV27 and TRBJ2-7; D might be TRBD2 (6 bases). There are 14 residues in the CDR3. The germline V gene encodes CDR1 MNHEY and CDR2 SMNVEV (reference sequence). Trimming stripped 6 bases from V and 2 bases from J, with 14 bases between. The CDR3 bases are TGTGCCAGCAGGCCCGGGACTGTCGCCTACGAGCAGTACTTC. This translates into CASRPGTVAYEQYF.

The V and J genes are TRBV4-3 and TRBJ2-7; 10 positions agree with TRBD2. Germline V CDR1 and CDR2: LGHNA, YSLEER. The CDR3 runs 19 residues. Unmatched junction bases numbered 14, after V lost 0 bases and J lost 3 bases. This CDR3 reads CASSQDSTLVAGGRYEQYF. In DNA, the CDR3 is TGCGCCAGCAGCCAAGATTCAACGTTAGTAGCGGGAGGACGCTACGAGCAGTACTTC.

The sample holds one count of this clone. This rearrangement joins TRBV19 to TRBJ1-2, with 10 positions matching TRBD1. CDR3 length: 14 residues. Trimming took 7 bases from V and 6 from J; bases not matched to a gene: 8. The germline V gene has CDR1 LNHDA and CDR2 SQIVND (reference sequence). The CDR3: CASTPTGGFDGYTF. The CDR3 nucleotides are TGTGCCAGTACTCCGACAGGGGGCTTCGATGGCTACACCTTC.

CDR3 in DNA: TGTGCCAGTACCCCCGGGGGGTGGAGGCAAAACCGGGACAGGGAGTTCTTC. This translates into CASTPGGWRQNRDREFF. The rearrangement links TRBV19 to TRBJ2-1; 9 nucleotides align to TRBD1. This CDR3 region has 17 residues. CDR1 and CDR2 from the germline V gene are LNHDA and SQIVND (reference sequence). V was clipped by 7 bases and J by 14 bases; unmatched bases: 24.

The count of this clone is one. The same CDR3 can be traced to other DNA sequences in this sample. The rearrangement joins TRBV28 to TRBJ2-7; the D is unclear. CDR3 size: 14 residues. V lost 2 bases to trimming and J lost 0 bases, with 8 bases between them. Germline V gives CDR1 MDHEN, CDR2 SYDVKM. This CDR3 is CASSLSGSSYEQYF. In DNA form, the CDR3 reads TGTGCCAGCAGTTTAAGTGGCAGCTCCTACGAGCAGTACTTC.

This clone has a single count. The rearrangement links TRBV19 to TRBJ2-4; maybe TRBD2 (6 bases). The CDR3 has 15 residues. Germline CDR1 LNHDA, CDR2 SQIVND (reference sequence). Trimming cost V 7 bases and J 6 bases, with 19 bases left between them. The CDR3 nucleotides read TGTGCCAGTACTTCGAGACGGGGGTGGGGAAACATTCAGTACTTC. As protein: CASTSRRGWGNIQYF.

The chain carries TRBV2 and TRBJ2-7; TRBD2 matches 7 bases. Germline V gives CDR1 SNHLY, CDR2 FYNNEI. This CDR3 contains 15 residues. After removal of 6 bases from V and 3 bases from J, the junction contained 11 bases not matched to a gene. CDR3 DNA sequence: TGTGCCAGCAGACCTTCGGGGGGAGGGGTCTACGAGCAGTACTTC. Translating gives CASRPSGGGVYEQYF. Full variable domain (outside the CDR3, taken from reference TRBV2 and TRBJ2-7): EPEVTQTPSHQVTQMGQEVILRCVPISNHLYFYWYRQILGQKVEFLVSFYNNEISEKSEIFDDQFSVERPDGSNFTLKIRSTKLEDSAMYFCASRPSGGGVYEQYFGPGTRLTVT.

In its sample, this clone was seen once. This chain links TRBV14 with TRBJ2-1; the D gene is possibly TRBD2 (5 bases). The germline V gene encodes CDR1 SGHDN and CDR2 FVKESK. CDR3 length: 15 amino acids. V gave up 2 bases and J gave up 1 base, with 9 bases separating them. The CDR3, as DNA: TGTGCCAGCAGCCAAAGGAGCGGTTCCTACAATGAGCAGTTCTTC. Residues: CASSQRSGSYNEQFF.

This chain uses TRBV6-5 with TRBJ2-1; 10 nucleotides line up with TRBD2. The trim removed 6 bases at V and 4 bases at J, leaving 3 bases unmatched. The germline V gene has CDR1 MNHEY and CDR2 SVGAGI. This CDR3 has 14 amino acids. CDR3 DNA sequence: TGTGCCAGCAGGAGCGGGAGGGTGTACAATGAGCAGTTCTTC. This translates into CASRSGRVYNEQFF.

As DNA, the CDR3 is TGTGCCAGTAGTATAGTGCGGAGTTGGAGCAATCAGCCCCAGCATTTT. Amino acid sequence: CASSIVRSWSNQPQHF. The chain carries TRBV19 and TRBJ1-5; D is unclear. V was cut by 1 base and J by 1 base, with 11 bases left in between. Germline-derived CDR1 and CDR2 are LNHDA and SQIVND (reference sequence). The CDR3 has 16 amino acids.

This clone was seen more than once but under ten times. The rearrangement uses TRBV2 and TRBJ1-1, with TRBD1 matching 7 bases. The CDR3 covers 13 residues. After removal of 10 bases from V and 4 bases from J, the junction contained 9 bases not matched to a gene. Germline CDR1 and CDR2: SNHLY and FYNNEI. Here the CDR3 reads CATTTGFITEAFF. The CDR3 region has the DNA TGTGCCACCACGACAGGGTTCATCACTGAAGCTTTCTTT.

The rearrangement links TRBV4-2 to TRBJ1-3; D unclear. From germline, CDR1 is LGHNA and CDR2 YNFKEQ. Trimming removed 0 bases from V and 4 bases from J, with 4 bases in between. This CDR3 is built from 13 residues. DNA for the CDR3: TGTGCCAGCAGCCAAGAGAGGGGAAACACCATATATTTT. It specifies CASSQERGNTIYF.

A few counts support this clone. The chain recombines TRBV7-2 with TRBJ2-5; a weak D match, TRBD2 (5 bases). There are 14 residues in the CDR3. Deletions cut 5 bases from V and 4 bases from J, with 14 bases between. The germline gives CDR1 SGHTA, CDR2 FQGNSA. The CDR3 nucleotides read TGTGCCAGCAGCCCACAGTGGGCGGGAGAGACCCAGTACTTC. This gives the protein CASSPQWAGETQYF.

The chain carries TRBV15 and TRBJ2-2; 10 bases line up with TRBD2. V trimming: 6 bases; J trimming: 4 bases; junction bases outside the gene matches: 5. CDR3 length: 15 amino acids. Germline loops: CDR1 LNHNV, CDR2 YYDKDF (reference sequence). CDR3 sequence: CATRRTSGLTGELFF. The DNA of the CDR3 is TGTGCCACCAGGAGGACTAGCGGCCTCACCGGGGAGCTGTTTTTT.

V is TRBV7-6 and J is TRBJ2-7; possibly TRBD1 for D (6 bases). The CDR3 runs to 14 residues. CDR1 and CDR2 from the germline V gene are SGHVS and FNYEAQ. V lost 5 bases and J lost 0, with 11 bases in between. The CDR3 DNA reads TGTGCCAGCAGCCAGCAAGGGGGCTCCTACGAGCAGTACTTC. Its translation is CASSQQGGSYEQYF.

This chain joins TRBV10-3 and TRBJ2-5; maybe TRBD1 (6 bases). Germline assignment: CDR1 ENHRY and CDR2 SYGVKD. Trimming stripped 9 bases from V and 3 bases from J, with 17 bases between. This CDR3 is 14 amino acids long. CDR3 protein: CAISQGLGEETQYF. CDR3 DNA sequence: TGTGCCATTTCACAGGGTTTAGGTGAAGAGACCCAGTACTTC.

The chain carries TRBV28 and TRBJ1-2, with a tentative D call TRBD1 (6 bases). CDR1 and CDR2 from the germline V gene are MDHEN and SYDVKM. V gave up 6 bases and J gave up 0 bases, with 14 bases separating them. CDR3 length equals 15 residues. CDR3 residues: CASRRTVIPNYGYTF. DNA for the CDR3: TGTGCCAGCAGGCGGACAGTAATCCCTAACTATGGCTACACCTTC.

The chain couples TRBV5-1 to TRBJ1-2; tentatively, D is TRBD1 (6 bases). Germline V lookup: CDR1 SGHRS, CDR2 YFSETQ. V lost 1 base and J lost 5, with 12 bases in between. The length of the CDR3 is 14 residues. The CDR3 nucleotides read TGCGCCAGCAGCTTGTCCGGCACAGGGTATGGCTACACCTTC. Its protein is CASSLSGTGYGYTF.

J is TRBJ1-2 and V is TRBV10-3; D remains ambiguous. CDR1 is ENHRY and CDR2 is SYGVKD in the germline V gene. This CDR3 is built from 13 residues. The germline V and J ends were trimmed by 6 bases and 5 bases, with 13 bases remaining between them. The CDR3 DNA follows: TGTGCCATCAGGATGACTGTCGAATATGGCTACACCTTC. Translated: CAIRMTVEYGYTF.

The chain recombines TRBV5-1 with TRBJ1-4; 11 positions agree with TRBD1. Germline CDR1 is SGHRS and CDR2 is YFSETQ. Trimming cost V 4 bases and J 8 bases; bases outside gene matches: 10. The CDR3 has 16 amino acids. The CDR3 nucleotides are TGCGCCAGCAGCCCCCCCTCCGGGACAGGGGGGGAAAAACTGTTTTTT. Residues: CASSPPSGTGGEKLFF.

The CDR3 loop reads CASSYGTSVWSSYNEQFF. In DNA form, the CDR3 reads TGTGCCAGCAGCTACGGGACTAGCGTTTGGAGCTCCTACAATGAGCAGTTCTTC. The V gene is TRBV5-4, the J gene TRBJ2-1; 10 bases align to TRBD2. In germline, CDR1 is SGHNT, CDR2 YYREEE (reference sequence). This CDR3 contains 18 residues. Trimming cost V 3 bases and J 0 bases; bases outside gene matches: 9.

This chain connects TRBV11-2 to TRBJ2-7; 11 nucleotides agree with TRBD1. V lost 6 bases to trimming and J lost 2 bases; unmatched junction nucleotides: 6. The CDR3 length is 15 residues. The germline V gene encodes CDR1 SGHAT and CDR2 FQNNGV. The CDR3 sequence: CASRPPGQGAYEQYF. The CDR3 DNA reads TGTGCCAGCAGGCCCCCGGGACAGGGGGCCTACGAGCAGTACTTC.

V usage is TRBV11-3 and J usage is TRBJ2-1; 10 bases are a match to TRBD2. The CDR3 length is 15 residues. Germline lookup yields CDR1 SGHNT and CDR2 YENEEA. Losses at the gene ends were 5 bases for V and 5 bases for J; bases not matched to a gene: 6. CDR3 residues: CASSAGTSEHNEQFF. Written as DNA, the CDR3 is TGTGCCAGCAGCGCCGGGACTAGCGAACACAATGAGCAGTTCTTC.

The CDR3 region is CASSLLVSNYNEQFF. The CDR3 DNA is TGTGCCAGCAGTTTGCTGGTTTCTAACTACAATGAGCAGTTCTTC. The V call is TRBV27, the J call TRBJ2-1; D remains ambiguous. V was pared by 3 bases and J by 3 bases, with 12 bases between. This CDR3 has 15 residues. Germline V lookup: CDR1 MNHEY, CDR2 SMNVEV (reference sequence).